The sequence of this TCR beta chain was determined in a study of shared clonotypes between healthy human individuals. Findings and caveats of the study: Generally, naive subsets came out with larger estimated richness than memory subsets. Of the naive CD4 clonotypes, roughly 5.5% were shared across a few donors.

CD8 memory combined CD45RO+ cells with CCR7-negative CD45RA+ TemRA cells. V was shortened by 3 bases and J by 7 bases, with 8 bases between the two germline ends. From germline, CDR1 is SGHTA and CDR2 FQGNSA. The CDR3 is made up of 12 amino acids. TCRdb keeps only in-frame clones here, not all; method: immunoSEQ multiplex PCR. The table has hundreds of thousands of clones, about 96% seen once. Turning to this clone: The antigen is undetermined.

Sequences were obtained from memory CD8+ T cells sorted from blood. Subset defined: CD45RO+ cells pooled with CCR7-negative TemRA cells. The chain combines TRBV7-2 with TRBJ2-3; unclear D gene. This sequence originates from a man aged 30 to 45 in good health. This chain's CDR3 is CASSLDLNTQYF. DNA for the CDR3: TGTGCCAGCAGCTTGGATTTGAATACGCAGTATTTT.